These T cell receptor beta chains were read from a single sample in a study of beta chain features in type 1 diabetes. Only in-frame clones appear in the TCRdb table, and some are missing; sequencing was by immunoSEQ multiplex PCR. The table has 250,000 to 300,000 clones, roughly 25% seen once. The material sequenced was naive CD4+ T cells from blood. Source of these receptors: a young woman with type 1 diabetes. The CDR3 runs from the conserved cysteine through the conserved F or W. Fields, in order: J gene, V gene, CDR3 protein.

J gene: TRBJ1-1
V gene: TRBV28
CDR3 protein: CASISDRGAFF

J gene: TRBJ1-1
V gene: TRBV19
CDR3 protein: CASSWGGTSRTEAFF

J gene: TRBJ1-3
V gene: TRBV29-1
CDR3 protein: CSVDSSRSGNTIYF

J gene: TRBJ2-3
V gene: TRBV7-3
CDR3 protein: CASSPRDFSDTQYF

J gene: TRBJ2-3
V gene: TRBV18
CDR3 protein: CASSQRSDTQYF

J gene: TRBJ2-3
V gene: TRBV7-2
CDR3 protein: CASSLWAGGLADTQYF

J gene: TRBJ1-2
V gene: TRBV30
CDR3 protein: CAWSVLGRGYTF

J gene: TRBJ2-3
V gene: TRBV27
CDR3 protein: CASSLWGQDTQYF

J gene: TRBJ2-7
V gene: TRBV9
CDR3 protein: CASSADGQSSYEQYF

J gene: TRBJ1-1
V gene: TRBV15
CDR3 protein: CATSRAQGFTEAFF

J gene: TRBJ2-7
V gene: TRBV29-1
CDR3 protein: CSVSGTGGYEQYF

J gene: TRBJ1-4
V gene: TRBV30
CDR3 protein: CAWSLRGGEKLFF

J gene: TRBJ2-3
V gene: TRBV5-5
CDR3 protein: CASSLEQGTQYF

J gene: TRBJ2-7
V gene: TRBV29-1
CDR3 protein: CSVFLRSEQYF

J gene: TRBJ1-1
V gene: TRBV30
CDR3 protein: CAWSAQGWTEAFF

J gene: TRBJ2-7
V gene: TRBV5-8
CDR3 protein: CASSTGTPVSYEQYF

J gene: TRBJ2-1
V gene: TRBV2
CDR3 protein: CASSVTSGSFSYNEQFF

J gene: TRBJ1-2
V gene: TRBV7-2
CDR3 protein: CASSLGGRDIRNYGYTF

J gene: TRBJ2-3
V gene: TRBV6-1
CDR3 protein: CATSEDGEEADTQYF

J gene: TRBJ1-5
V gene: TRBV4-1
CDR3 protein: CASSQLGQGYQPQHF

J gene: TRBJ2-7
V gene: TRBV29-1
CDR3 protein: CSVRDRRYEQYF

J gene: TRBJ2-1
V gene: TRBV9
CDR3 protein: CASSKMASFTYNEQFF

J gene: TRBJ2-7
V gene: TRBV5-1
CDR3 protein: CASSARGEGYEQYF

J gene: TRBJ2-7
V gene: TRBV13
CDR3 protein: CASSPRTSGSGEQYF

J gene: TRBJ2-5
V gene: TRBV30
CDR3 protein: CAWITPVTQYF

J gene: TRBJ2-1
V gene: TRBV25-1
CDR3 protein: CASSEYTRDQFF

J gene: TRBJ2-2
V gene: TRBV30
CDR3 protein: CAWSRSSGRNTGELFF

J gene: TRBJ2-7
V gene: TRBV6-1
CDR3 protein: CASSEKSGTGMYEQYF

J gene: TRBJ2-7
V gene: TRBV28
CDR3 protein: CASSLWLAGAYEQYF

J gene: TRBJ2-7
V gene: TRBV4-2
CDR3 protein: CASSRYSTATYEQYF

J gene: TRBJ2-5
V gene: TRBV18
CDR3 protein: CASSRDLRDKETQYF

J gene: TRBJ2-7
V gene: TRBV9
CDR3 protein: CASSEGTGGTIYEQYF

J gene: TRBJ1-1
V gene: TRBV7-9
CDR3 protein: CASSLSLGLTEAFF

J gene: TRBJ1-5
V gene: TRBV28
CDR3 protein: CASSSTRDQPQHF

J gene: TRBJ2-1
V gene: TRBV2
CDR3 protein: CASSEILAGNEQFF